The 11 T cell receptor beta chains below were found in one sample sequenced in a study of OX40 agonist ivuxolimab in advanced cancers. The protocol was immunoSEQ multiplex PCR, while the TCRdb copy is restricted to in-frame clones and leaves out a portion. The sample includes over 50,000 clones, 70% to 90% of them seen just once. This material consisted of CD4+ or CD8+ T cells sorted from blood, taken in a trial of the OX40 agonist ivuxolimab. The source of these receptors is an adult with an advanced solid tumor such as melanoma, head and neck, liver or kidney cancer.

Here the CDR3 DNA reads TGCGCCAGCAGAGGAGTAGATGAAAAACTGTTTTTT. Amino acids: CASRGVDEKLFF. The chain recombines TRBV10-2 with TRBJ1-4; D gene uncertain. The CDR3 loop spans 12 amino acids. V lost 6 bases and J lost 6, with 8 bases in between. Germline V gives CDR1 WSHSY, CDR2 SAAADI.

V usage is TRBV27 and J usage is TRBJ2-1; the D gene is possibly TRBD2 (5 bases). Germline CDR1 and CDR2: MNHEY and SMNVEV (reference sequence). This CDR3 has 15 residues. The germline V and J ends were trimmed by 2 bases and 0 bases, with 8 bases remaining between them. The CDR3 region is CASSLGGPSYNEQFF. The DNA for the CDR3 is TGTGCCAGCAGTTTAGGCGGGCCCTCCTACAATGAGCAGTTCTTC.

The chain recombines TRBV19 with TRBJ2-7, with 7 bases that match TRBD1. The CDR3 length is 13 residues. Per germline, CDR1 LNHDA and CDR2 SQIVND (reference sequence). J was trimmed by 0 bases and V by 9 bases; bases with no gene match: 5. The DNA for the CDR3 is TGTGCCAGCGCGACAGGGCACTCCTACGAGCAGTACTTC. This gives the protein CASATGHSYEQYF.

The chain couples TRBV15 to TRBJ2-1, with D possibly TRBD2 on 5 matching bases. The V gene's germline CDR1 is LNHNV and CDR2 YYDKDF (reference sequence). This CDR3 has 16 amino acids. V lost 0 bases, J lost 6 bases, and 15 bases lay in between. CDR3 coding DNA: TGTGCCACCAGCAGAGATCGGGGTGGCGGGCTCAATGAGCAGTTCTTC. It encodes CATSRDRGGGLNEQFF.

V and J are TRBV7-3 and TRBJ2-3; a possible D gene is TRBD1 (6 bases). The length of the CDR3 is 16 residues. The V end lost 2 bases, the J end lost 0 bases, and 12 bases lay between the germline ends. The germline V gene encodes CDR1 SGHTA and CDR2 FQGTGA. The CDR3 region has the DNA TGTGCCAGCAGCTTACCACAGGGCTCTAGCACAGATACGCAGTATTTT. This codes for CASSLPQGSSTDTQYF.

Here the CDR3 reads CASSFRDPTYNEQFF. The CDR3 DNA reads TGTGCCAGCAGCTTTCGGGACCCGACCTACAATGAGCAGTTCTTC. V is TRBV7-9 and J is TRBJ2-1; D may match TRBD1 or TRBD2 (5 bases each). V was clipped by 3 bases and J by 2 bases, with 11 bases between them. Germline loops: CDR1 SEHNR, CDR2 FQNEAQ (reference sequence). This CDR3 is built from 15 residues.

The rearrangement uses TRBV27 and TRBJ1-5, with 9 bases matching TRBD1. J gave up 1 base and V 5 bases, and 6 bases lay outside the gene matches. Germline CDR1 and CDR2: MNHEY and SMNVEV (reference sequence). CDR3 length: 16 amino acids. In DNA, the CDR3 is TGTGCCAGCAGTCCGTCACAGGGGGCAAGCAATCAGCCCCAGCATTTT. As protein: CASSPSQGASNQPQHF.

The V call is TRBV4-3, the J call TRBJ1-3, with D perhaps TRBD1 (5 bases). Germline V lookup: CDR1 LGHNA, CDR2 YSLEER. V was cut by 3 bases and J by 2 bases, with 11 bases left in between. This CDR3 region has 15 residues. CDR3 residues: CASSHLGVAGNTIYF. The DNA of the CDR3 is TGCGCCAGCAGCCATTTAGGGGTTGCTGGAAACACCATATATTTT.

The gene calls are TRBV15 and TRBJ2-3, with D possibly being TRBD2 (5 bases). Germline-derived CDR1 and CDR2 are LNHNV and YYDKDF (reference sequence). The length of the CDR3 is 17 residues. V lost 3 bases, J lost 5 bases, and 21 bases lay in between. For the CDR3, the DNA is TGTGCCACCAGCAGTCCCTGGATTCGGGGAGAGGTAGATACGCAGTATTTT. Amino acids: CATSSPWIRGEVDTQYF.

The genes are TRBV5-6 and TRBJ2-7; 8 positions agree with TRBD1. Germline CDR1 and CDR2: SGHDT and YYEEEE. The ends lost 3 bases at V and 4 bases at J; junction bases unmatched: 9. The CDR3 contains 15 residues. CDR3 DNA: TGTGCCAGCAGCTCGTCCGGGACAGGCTATTACGAGCAGTACTTC. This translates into CASSSSGTGYYEQYF.

The CDR3 DNA sequence: TGTGCCAGCAGCTTAGGGCAGGGCTCAGATACGCAGTATTTT. Amino acid sequence: CASSLGQGSDTQYF. This sequence joins TRBV7-9 and TRBJ2-3, with a tentative D call TRBD1 (5 bases). Trimming left V 1 base short and J 4 bases short, with 9 bases between. The CDR3 covers 14 residues. Germline CDR1 and CDR2: SEHNR and FQNEAQ (reference sequence).